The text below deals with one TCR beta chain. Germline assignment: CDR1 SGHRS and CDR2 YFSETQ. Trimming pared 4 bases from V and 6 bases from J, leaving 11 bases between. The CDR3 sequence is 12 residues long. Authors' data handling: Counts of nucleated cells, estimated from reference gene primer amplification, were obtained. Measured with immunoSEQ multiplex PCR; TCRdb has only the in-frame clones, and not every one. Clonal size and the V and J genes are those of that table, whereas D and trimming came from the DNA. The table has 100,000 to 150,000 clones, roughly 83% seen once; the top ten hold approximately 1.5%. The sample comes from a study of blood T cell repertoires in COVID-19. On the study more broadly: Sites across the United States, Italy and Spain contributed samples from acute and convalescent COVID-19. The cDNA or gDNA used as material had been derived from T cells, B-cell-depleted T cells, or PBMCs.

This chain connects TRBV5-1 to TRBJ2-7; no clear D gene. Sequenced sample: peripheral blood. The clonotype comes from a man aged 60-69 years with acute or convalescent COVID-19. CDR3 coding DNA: TGCGCCAGCAGCCGTGACATTTTCGAGCAGTACTTC. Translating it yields CASSRDIFEQYF.